The next 18 T cell receptor beta chains were all read from a single sample in a study of cytomegalovirus exposure and HLA in healthy donors. Use of 60 Vbeta and 13 Jbeta primers characterized the PCR. Sequencing was performed with immunoSEQ multiplex PCR; in TCRdb, only in-frame clones are kept and a portion is missing. Of about 160,000 clones in the sample, around 86% were seen once. The sequencing input was PBMCs. The receptors shown here come from a man aged 50 to 60 in good health and CMV-seropositive.

This chain joins TRBV11-2 and TRBJ1-1; D unclear. The CDR3 contains 16 residues. Germline CDR1 is SGHAT and CDR2 is FQNNGV. Deletions cut 2 bases from V and 1 base from J, with 14 bases between. CDR3 nucleotide sequence: TGTGCCAGCAGCTTACCCCCCGAGGGAGGGAACACTGAAGCTTTCTTT. Translated, it gives CASSLPPEGGNTEAFF.

This chain links TRBV10-3 with TRBJ2-5; a weak D match, TRBD2 (6 bases). The germline V and J ends were trimmed by 6 bases and 5 bases, with 16 bases remaining between them. The CDR3 extends over 14 amino acids. CDR1 is ENHRY and CDR2 is SYGVKD in the germline V gene. The DNA of the CDR3 is TGTGCCATCAGACGTATGGGGGGTGACGAGACCCAGTACTTC. Its protein product is CAIRRMGGDETQYF.

The genes are TRBV6-1 and TRBJ2-5; D possibly corresponds to TRBD1 (6 bases). From germline, CDR1 is MNHNS and CDR2 SASEGT. Between the trimmed V and J ends, which lost 6 bases and 1 base, there was a span of 9 bases. This CDR3 spans 13 amino acids. CDR3 sequence (DNA): TGTGCCAGCAGCTCACAGGGCCAAGAGACCCAGTACTTC. It translates to CASSSQGQETQYF.

This clone was observed a handful of times. At one end, the junction sequence differs from germline, possibly due to a read error. J is TRBJ2-3 and V is TRBV6-1, with 9 bases fitting TRBD1. This CDR3 has 17 residues. Germline CDR1 reads MNHNS; CDR2 reads SASEGT. The CDR3 region has the DNA TGTGCCAGCAGAGAAGCCCCGGGACAGGGCCGGAAGGATACGCAGTATTTT. Protein sequence: CASREAPGQGRKDTQYF.

The V call is TRBV29-1, the J call TRBJ2-5; TRBD2 aligns across 8 bases. The DNA end is more similar to TRBJ2-7, so the J call may be wrong. In germline, CDR1 is SQVTM, CDR2 ANQGSEA. This CDR3 is built from 14 residues. The CDR3 spells CSVGLAGEGDEQYF. CDR3 nucleotides: TGCAGCGTTGGCCTAGCGGGTGAGGGCGACGAGCAGTACTTC.

The chain uses TRBV28 and TRBJ1-6, with 11 bases aligning to TRBD1. The length of the CDR3 is 15 residues. V shed 4 bases and J 9 bases; nucleotides not matched to a gene: 5. Per the germline V gene, CDR1 is MDHEN and CDR2 is SYDVKM. CDR3 DNA: TGTGCCAGCAGTTCGACGGGACAGGGGGGTTCACCCCTCCACTTT. Protein: CASSSTGQGGSPLHF. Filled out from reference TRBV28 and TRBJ1-6, the complete variable domain reads DVKVTQSSRYLVKRTGEKVFLECVQDMDHENMFWYRQDPGLGLRLIYFSYDVKMKEKGDIPEGYSVSREKKERFSLILESASTNQTSMYLCASSSTGQGGSPLHFGNGTRLTVT.

The CDR3 spells CASSPEGEGYGYTF. The DNA of the CDR3 is TGTGCCAGCTCACCGGAGGGAGAGGGCTATGGCTACACCTTC. V is TRBV18 and J is TRBJ1-2; D remains unclear. Per the germline V gene, CDR1 is KGHSH and CDR2 is LQKENI. CDR3 length equals 14 residues. V lost 3 bases and J lost 4, with 12 bases in between.

The chain uses TRBV6-1 and TRBJ2-5; 8 bases are shared with TRBD2. V shed 8 bases, J shed 2 bases, and the junction held 7 bases outside the gene matches. Germline V CDR1 and CDR2: MNHNS, SASEGT. The CDR3 sequence is 14 residues long. CDR3 bases: TGTGCCAGCGGTCTAGCGGGTCTACAAGAGACCCAGTACTTC. This sequence encodes CASGLAGLQETQYF.

The chain couples TRBV12-2 to TRBJ1-1; the DNA was not used to check the table's D call, TRBD1. TRBV12-2 is noted as a pseudogene. The CDR3 runs to 11 residues. CDR3 sequence (DNA): TGTGCAAGTCGCGCCAGACAGGGAGCTTTCTTT. This translates into CASRARQGAFF.

The rearrangement links TRBV28 to TRBJ1-5; D is undetermined. The CDR3 is 14 amino acids. With 4 bases removed from V and 2 bases from J, the gap between germline ends came to 9 bases. CDR1 is MDHEN, CDR2 SYDVKM, per germline. The DNA of the CDR3 is TGTGCCAGCAGTTCCCACAGTGGCAATCAGCCCCAGCATTTT. This sequence encodes CASSSHSGNQPQHF.

The gene calls are TRBV6-1 and TRBJ2-7; 9 bases agree with TRBD1. The trim removed 4 bases at V and 3 bases at J, leaving 7 bases unmatched. Germline CDR1 is MNHNS and CDR2 is SASEGT. The CDR3 has 15 amino acids. This CDR3 is CASSVMTGGSYEQYF. For the CDR3, the DNA is TGTGCCAGCAGTGTCATGACAGGGGGTAGCTACGAGCAGTACTTC.

This chain links TRBV2 with TRBJ2-1, with 8 bases lining up with TRBD2. The V segment lost 3 bases and the J segment 4 bases; nucleotides outside the gene matches: 5. Germline V gives CDR1 SNHLY, CDR2 FYNNEI. CDR3 length: 15 residues. Here the CDR3 reads CASSEGGRLYNEQFF. In DNA form, the CDR3 reads TGTGCCAGCAGTGAGGGCGGGAGGCTATACAATGAGCAGTTCTTC.

The table lists this clone with a count of one. The V call is TRBV19, the J call TRBJ2-1, with TRBD1 matching over 7 bases. V lost 4 bases and J lost 4; bases outside the gene matches: 4. Germline values: CDR1 LNHDA, CDR2 SQIVND (reference sequence). This CDR3 has 14 residues. The chain's CDR3 is CASSTGQEYNEQFF. CDR3 sequence (DNA): TGTGCCAGTAGTACCGGACAGGAATACAATGAGCAGTTCTTC.

The chain carries TRBV9 and TRBJ1-6, with D hard to call. V dropped 0 bases and J dropped 3 bases, with 7 bases sitting between them. CDR1 SGDLS and CDR2 YYNGEE come from the germline V gene. CDR3 length: 15 amino acids. CDR3 nucleotide sequence: TGTGCCAGCAGCGTAGGAGGTGACTATAATTCACCCCTCCACTTT. Translated, it gives CASSVGGDYNSPLHF.

The chain combines TRBV7-6 with TRBJ2-1; 13 positions agree with TRBD2. Per the germline V gene, CDR1 is SGHVS and CDR2 is FNYEAQ. The V segment lost 1 base and the J segment 3 bases; nucleotides outside the gene matches: 0. The CDR3 contains 16 residues. CDR3 sequence (DNA): TGTGCCAGCAGCTTAGGACTAGCGGGAGGCTACAATGAGCAGTTCTTC. Encoded protein: CASSLGLAGGYNEQFF.

The chain couples TRBV27 to TRBJ2-1, with 10 positions matching TRBD1. CDR1 MNHEY and CDR2 SMNVEV come from the germline V gene (reference sequence). The junction had 3 bases not matched to a gene; V was cut back by 0 bases and J by 7 bases. The CDR3 is 15 amino acids. The CDR3 DNA reads TGTGCCAGCAGTTTATCTGGGACAGGGGCAAATGAGCAGTTCTTC. It is translated as CASSLSGTGANEQFF.

DNA for the CDR3: TGTGCCAGCAGCCTTGCCGGACAGGGTCGCACAGATACGCAGTATTTT. Residues: CASSLAGQGRTDTQYF. The rearrangement joins TRBV27 to TRBJ2-3; 8 nucleotides agree with TRBD1. The CDR3 spans 16 residues. Germline CDR1 MNHEY, CDR2 SMNVEV (reference sequence). V was pared by 6 bases and J by 1 base, with 9 bases of the junction left unmatched.

This chain uses TRBV6-5 with TRBJ1-3; D is possibly TRBD1 (6 bases). Trimming stripped 2 bases from V and 7 bases from J, with 12 bases between. This CDR3 region has 14 residues. Germline-derived CDR1 and CDR2 are MNHEY and SVGAGI. CDR3 sequence reads: CASSYQIQGNTIYF. The DNA for the CDR3 is TGTGCCAGCAGTTACCAAATTCAGGGGAACACCATATATTTT.